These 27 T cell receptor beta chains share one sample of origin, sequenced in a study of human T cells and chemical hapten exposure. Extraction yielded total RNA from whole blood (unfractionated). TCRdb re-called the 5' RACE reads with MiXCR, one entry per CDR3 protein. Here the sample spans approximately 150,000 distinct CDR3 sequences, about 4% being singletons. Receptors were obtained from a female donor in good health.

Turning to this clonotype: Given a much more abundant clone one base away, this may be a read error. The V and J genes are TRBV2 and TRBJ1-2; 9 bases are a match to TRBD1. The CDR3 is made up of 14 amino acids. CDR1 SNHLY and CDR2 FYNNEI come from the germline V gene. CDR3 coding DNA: TGTGCCAGCAGGGGACAGGGAGAGGCCTATGGCGACACCTTC. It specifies CASRGQGEAYGDTF.

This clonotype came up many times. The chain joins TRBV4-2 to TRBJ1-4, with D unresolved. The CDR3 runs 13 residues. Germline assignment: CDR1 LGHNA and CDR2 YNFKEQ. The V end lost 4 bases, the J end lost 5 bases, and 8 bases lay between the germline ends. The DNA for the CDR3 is TGTGCCAGCAGCCCACGGGAGAATGAAAAACTGTTTTTT. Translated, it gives CASSPRENEKLFF.

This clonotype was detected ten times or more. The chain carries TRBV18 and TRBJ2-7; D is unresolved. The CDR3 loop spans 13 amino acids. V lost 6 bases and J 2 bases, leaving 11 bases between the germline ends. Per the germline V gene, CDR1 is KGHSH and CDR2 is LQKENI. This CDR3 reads CASSLDTTYEQYF. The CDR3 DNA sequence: TGTGCCAGCTCTCTCGACACGACCTACGAGCAGTACTTC.

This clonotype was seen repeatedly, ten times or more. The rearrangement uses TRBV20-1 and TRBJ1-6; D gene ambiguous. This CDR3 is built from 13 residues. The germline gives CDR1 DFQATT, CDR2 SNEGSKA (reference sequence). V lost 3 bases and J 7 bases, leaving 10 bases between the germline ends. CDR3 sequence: CSARLMRNSPLHF. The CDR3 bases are TGCAGTGCTAGGCTGATGAGAAATTCACCCCTCCACTTT.

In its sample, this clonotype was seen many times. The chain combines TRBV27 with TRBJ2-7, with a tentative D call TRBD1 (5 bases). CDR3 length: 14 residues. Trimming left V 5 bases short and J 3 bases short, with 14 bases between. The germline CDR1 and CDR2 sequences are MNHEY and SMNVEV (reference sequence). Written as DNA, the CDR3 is TGTGCCAGCAGTGCCGCTGGGCAGGGCTACGAGCAGTACTTC. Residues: CASSAAGQGYEQYF.

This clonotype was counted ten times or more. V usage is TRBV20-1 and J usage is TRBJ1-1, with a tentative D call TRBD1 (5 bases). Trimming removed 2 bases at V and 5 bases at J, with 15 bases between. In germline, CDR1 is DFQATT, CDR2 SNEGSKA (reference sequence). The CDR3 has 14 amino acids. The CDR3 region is CSARSSGVGTEAFF. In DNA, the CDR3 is TGCAGTGCTAGAAGTTCGGGGGTGGGGACTGAAGCTTTCTTT.

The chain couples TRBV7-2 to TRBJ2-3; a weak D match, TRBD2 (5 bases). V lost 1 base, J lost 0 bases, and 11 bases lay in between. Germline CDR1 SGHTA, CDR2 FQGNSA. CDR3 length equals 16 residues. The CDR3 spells CASSLGATGSTDTQYF. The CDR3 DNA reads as TGTGCCAGCAGCTTAGGCGCAACGGGGAGCACAGATACGCAGTATTTT.

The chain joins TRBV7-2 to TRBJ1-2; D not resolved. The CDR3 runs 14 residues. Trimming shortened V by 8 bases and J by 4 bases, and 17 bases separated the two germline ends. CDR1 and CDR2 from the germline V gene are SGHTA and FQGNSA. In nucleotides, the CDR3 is TGTGCCAGCGGGATGGCAGCCCTCAGCTATGGCTACACCTTC. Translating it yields CASGMAALSYGYTF.

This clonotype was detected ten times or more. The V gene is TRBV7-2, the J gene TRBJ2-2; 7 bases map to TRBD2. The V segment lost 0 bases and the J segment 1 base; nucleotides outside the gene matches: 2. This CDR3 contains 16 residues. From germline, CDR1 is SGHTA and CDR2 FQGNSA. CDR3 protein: CASSLAGGKNTGELFF. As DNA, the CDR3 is TGTGCCAGCAGCTTAGCGGGGGGGAAGAACACCGGGGAGCTGTTTTTT.

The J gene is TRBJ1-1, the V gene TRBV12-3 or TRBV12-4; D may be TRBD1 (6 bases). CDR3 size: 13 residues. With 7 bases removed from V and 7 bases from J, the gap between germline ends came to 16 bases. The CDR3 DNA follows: TGTGCCAGCACCCCGTGGGGGGCCAGTGAAGCTTTCTTT. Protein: CASTPWGASEAFF.

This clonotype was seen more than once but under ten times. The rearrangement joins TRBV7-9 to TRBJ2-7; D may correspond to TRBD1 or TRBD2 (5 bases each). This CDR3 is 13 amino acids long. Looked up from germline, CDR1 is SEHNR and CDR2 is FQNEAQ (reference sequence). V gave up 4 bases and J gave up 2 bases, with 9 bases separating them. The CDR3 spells CASSSGRAYEQYF. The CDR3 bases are TGTGCCAGCAGCTCGGGACGGGCCTACGAGCAGTACTTC.

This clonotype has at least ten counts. DNA of the CDR3: TGTGCCAGCAGTTTTGGGCAGGGGTCCTACGAGCAGTACTTC. Translation: CASSFGQGSYEQYF. V and J are TRBV12-3 or TRBV12-4 and TRBJ2-7; the D gene is possibly TRBD1 (6 bases). Trimming left V 3 bases short and J 1 base short, with 10 bases between. This CDR3 spans 14 amino acids.

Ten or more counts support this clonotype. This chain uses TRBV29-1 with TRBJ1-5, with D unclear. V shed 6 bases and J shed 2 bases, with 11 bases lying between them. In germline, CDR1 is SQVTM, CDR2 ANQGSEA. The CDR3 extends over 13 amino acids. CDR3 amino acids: CSVQDIGNQPQHF. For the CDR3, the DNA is TGCAGCGTCCAAGACATAGGCAATCAGCCCCAGCATTTT.

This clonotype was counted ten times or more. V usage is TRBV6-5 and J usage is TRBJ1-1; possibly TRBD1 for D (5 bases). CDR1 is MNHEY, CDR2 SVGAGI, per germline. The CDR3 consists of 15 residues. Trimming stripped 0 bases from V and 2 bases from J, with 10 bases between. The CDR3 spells CASSYSGTFNTEAFF. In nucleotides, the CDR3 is TGTGCCAGCAGTTACTCCGGGACGTTTAACACTGAAGCTTTCTTT.

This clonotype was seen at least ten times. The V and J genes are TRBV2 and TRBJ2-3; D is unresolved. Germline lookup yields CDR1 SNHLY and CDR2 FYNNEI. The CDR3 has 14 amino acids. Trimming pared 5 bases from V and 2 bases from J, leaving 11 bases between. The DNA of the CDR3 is TGTGCCAGCAGTCACTTAAAGACCACAGATACGCAGTATTTT. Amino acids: CASSHLKTTDTQYF. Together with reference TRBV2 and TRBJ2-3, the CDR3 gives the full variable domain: EPEVTQTPSHQVTQMGQEVILRCVPISNHLYFYWYRQILGQKVEFLVSFYNNEISEKSEIFDDQFSVERPDGSNFTLKIRSTKLEDSAMYFCASSHLKTTDTQYFGPGTRLTVL.

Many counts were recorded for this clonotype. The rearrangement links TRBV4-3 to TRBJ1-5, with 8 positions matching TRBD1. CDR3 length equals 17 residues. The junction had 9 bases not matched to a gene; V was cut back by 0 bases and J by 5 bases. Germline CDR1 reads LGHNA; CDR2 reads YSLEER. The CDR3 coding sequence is TGCGCCAGCAGCCAAGATACTGGCAGGGGGCCATATCAGCCCCAGCATTTT. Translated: CASSQDTGRGPYQPQHF.

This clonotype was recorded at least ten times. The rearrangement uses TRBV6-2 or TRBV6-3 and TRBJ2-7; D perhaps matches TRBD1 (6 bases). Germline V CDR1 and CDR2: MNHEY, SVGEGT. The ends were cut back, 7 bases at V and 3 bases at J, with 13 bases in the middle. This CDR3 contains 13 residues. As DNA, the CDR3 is TGTGCCAGCAATACAGGGCCCCTCTACGAGCAGTACTTC. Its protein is CASNTGPLYEQYF.

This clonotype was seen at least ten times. The CDR3 coding sequence is TGTGCCAGCAGCCGGAGGGACAGAAGTTACGAGCAGTACTTC. Amino acids: CASSRRDRSYEQYF. J is TRBJ2-7 and V is TRBV7-2; tentative D call: TRBD1 (7 bases). CDR3 length equals 14 residues. Trimming stripped 5 bases from V and 4 bases from J, with 15 bases between. Germline V lookup: CDR1 SGHTA, CDR2 FQGNSA.

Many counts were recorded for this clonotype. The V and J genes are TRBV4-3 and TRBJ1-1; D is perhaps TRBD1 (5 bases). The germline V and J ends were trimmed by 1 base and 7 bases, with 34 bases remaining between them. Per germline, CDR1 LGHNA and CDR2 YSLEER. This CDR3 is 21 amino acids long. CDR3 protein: CASSQGTPKLGSRVGADEAFF. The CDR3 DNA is TGCGCCAGCAGCCAAGGGACCCCCAAACTTGGGTCACGGGTCGGGGCTGATGAAGCTTTCTTT.

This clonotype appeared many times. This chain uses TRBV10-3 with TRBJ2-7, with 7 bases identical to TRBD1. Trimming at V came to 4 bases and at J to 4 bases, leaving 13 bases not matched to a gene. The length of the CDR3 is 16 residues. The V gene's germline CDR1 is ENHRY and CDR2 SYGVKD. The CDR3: CAISAWVLGQKYEQYF. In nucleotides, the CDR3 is TGTGCCATCAGTGCGTGGGTTTTGGGACAGAAGTACGAGCAGTACTTC.

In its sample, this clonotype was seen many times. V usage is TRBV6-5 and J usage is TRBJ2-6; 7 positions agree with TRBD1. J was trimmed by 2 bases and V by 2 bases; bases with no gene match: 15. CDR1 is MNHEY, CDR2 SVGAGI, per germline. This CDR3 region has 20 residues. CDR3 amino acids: CASSYGSPGQAWAGANVLTF. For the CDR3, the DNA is TGTGCCAGCAGTTACGGGAGCCCCGGACAGGCCTGGGCTGGGGCCAACGTCCTGACTTTC.

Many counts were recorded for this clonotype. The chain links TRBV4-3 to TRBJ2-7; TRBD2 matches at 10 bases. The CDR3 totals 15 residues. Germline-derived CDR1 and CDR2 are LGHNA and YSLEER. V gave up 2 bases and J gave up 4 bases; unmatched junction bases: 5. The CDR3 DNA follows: TGCGCCAGCAGCCAATTTAGCGGGGGGCCGTACGAGCAGTACTTC. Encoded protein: CASSQFSGGPYEQYF.

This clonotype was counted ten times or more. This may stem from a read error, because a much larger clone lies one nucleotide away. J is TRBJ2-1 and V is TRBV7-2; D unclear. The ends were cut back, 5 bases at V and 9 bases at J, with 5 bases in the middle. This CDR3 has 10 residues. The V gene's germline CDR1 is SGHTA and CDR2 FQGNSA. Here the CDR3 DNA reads TGTGCCAGCAGCCTGGTTGAGCAGTTCTTC. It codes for CASSLVEQFF.

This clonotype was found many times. CDR3 loop: CASSFLAGMSSYEQYF. CDR3 nucleotide sequence: TGCGCCAGCAGCTTCCTAGCGGGCATGAGCTCCTACGAGCAGTACTTC. The chain employs TRBV5-1 and TRBJ2-7; 8 bases align to TRBD2. This CDR3 has 16 amino acids. The germline CDR1 and CDR2 sequences are SGHRS and YFSETQ. V lost 2 bases and J lost 0; bases outside the gene matches: 7.

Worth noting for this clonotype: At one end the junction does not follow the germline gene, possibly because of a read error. The CDR3 region is CASSVAGSAANVF. CDR3 sequence (DNA): TGTGCCAGCAGCGTAGCTGGGTCGGCAGCGAACGTCTTT. V gene TRBV9 combines with J gene TRBJ1-1; D unclear. Germline-derived CDR1 and CDR2 are SGDLS and YYNGEE. The CDR3 extends over 13 amino acids. The full variable domain, completed using reference TRBV9 and TRBJ1-1, is DSGVTQTPKHLITATGQRVTLRCSPRSGDLSVYWYQQSLDQGLQFLIQYYNGEERAKGNILERFSAQQFPDLHSELNLSSLELGDSALYFCASSVAGSAANVFGQGTRLTVV.

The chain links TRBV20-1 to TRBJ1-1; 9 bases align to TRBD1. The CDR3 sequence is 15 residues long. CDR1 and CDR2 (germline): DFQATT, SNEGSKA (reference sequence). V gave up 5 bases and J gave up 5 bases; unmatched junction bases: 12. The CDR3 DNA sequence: TGCAGTGCTCAGGGACAGGGTGGTGGAAAAACTGAAGCTTTCTTT. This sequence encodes CSAQGQGGGKTEAFF.

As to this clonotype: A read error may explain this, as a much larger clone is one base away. CDR3 DNA sequence: TGTGACAGCAGTTACGGGGGCACCGGGGAGCTGTTTTTT. It codes for CDSSYGGTGELFF. This chain connects TRBV6-2 or TRBV6-3 to TRBJ2-2; D may be TRBD2 (6 bases). Germline V gives CDR1 MNHEY, CDR2 SVGEGT. CDR3 length: 13 residues.